This TCR beta chain was found in a study of beta chain features in type 1 diabetes. General study findings and limits: Cells with high TCR expression could be over-represented when cDNA is sequenced. Shorter templates might be favored by PCR, and equally so in patients and in controls. Shorter TCRB CDR3s, moderately but significantly so, marked every one of the four CD4+ subsets in Type 1 diabetes patients.

Germline assignment: CDR1 KGHSH and CDR2 LQKENI. Trimming took 2 bases from V and 2 from J, leaving 7 bases between them. The CDR3 runs 14 residues. The sequenced template was cDNA made from the entire isolated RNA. Measured with immunoSEQ multiplex PCR; TCRdb has only the in-frame clones, and not every one. In the table there are 250,000 to 300,000 clones, around 7.3% of which are singletons. As for this clone: Its target is not known.

This TCR came from a woman aged 18-35 years in good health. The specimen sequenced was central memory CD4+ T cells from blood. The V gene is TRBV18, the J gene TRBJ2-1; D might be TRBD2 (5 bases). The CDR3 DNA follows: TGTGCCAGCTCACCAAGGGAGACCTACAATGAGCAGTTCTTC. Protein: CASSPRETYNEQFF.